Listed here are 2 T cell receptor beta chains from one sample, sequenced in a study of cytomegalovirus exposure and HLA in healthy donors (dated by TCRdb to 2016 to 2017). Receptor libraries were prepared by the immunoSEQ multiplex PCR assay. For the multiplex PCR, a mixture combining 60 forward primers for TCR Vbeta segments and 13 reverse primers for TCR Jbeta segments was used. TCRdb retrieved this table from immuneACCESS and kept in-frame rearrangements only. Not all clones are present; in checked studies, unresolved V genes account for under half, and no reason is known for the remainder. The table for this sample lists roughly 120,000 clones; less than 80% of them were counted only once. The ten largest clones add up to approximately 10% of the sample. The sequenced sample was PBMCs. These receptors all come from a woman aged 45-65 years in good health and CMV-seropositive.

Regarding this clone: Other nucleotide sequences in the sample specify the same CDR3. The chain has TRBV5-6 and TRBJ2-1; 7 bases fit TRBD1. The CDR3 length is 16 residues. The V segment lost 0 bases and the J segment 0 bases; nucleotides outside the gene matches: 3. CDR1 and CDR2 from the germline V gene are SGHDT and YYEEEE. CDR3: CASSLGGGGSYNEQFF. The CDR3 nucleotides read TGTGCCAGCAGCTTGGGAGGGGGCGGCTCCTACAATGAGCAGTTCTTC.

CDR3 nucleotides: TGTGCCAGTAGTATACTGTCGTCCTCCTACGAGCAGTACTTC. Its protein product is CASSILSSSYEQYF. J is TRBJ2-7 and V is TRBV19; D call uncertain. The CDR3 is 14 residues long. Deletions cut 2 bases from V and 0 bases from J, with 8 bases between. Germline V gene lookup returns CDR1 LNHDA and CDR2 SQIVND (reference sequence).